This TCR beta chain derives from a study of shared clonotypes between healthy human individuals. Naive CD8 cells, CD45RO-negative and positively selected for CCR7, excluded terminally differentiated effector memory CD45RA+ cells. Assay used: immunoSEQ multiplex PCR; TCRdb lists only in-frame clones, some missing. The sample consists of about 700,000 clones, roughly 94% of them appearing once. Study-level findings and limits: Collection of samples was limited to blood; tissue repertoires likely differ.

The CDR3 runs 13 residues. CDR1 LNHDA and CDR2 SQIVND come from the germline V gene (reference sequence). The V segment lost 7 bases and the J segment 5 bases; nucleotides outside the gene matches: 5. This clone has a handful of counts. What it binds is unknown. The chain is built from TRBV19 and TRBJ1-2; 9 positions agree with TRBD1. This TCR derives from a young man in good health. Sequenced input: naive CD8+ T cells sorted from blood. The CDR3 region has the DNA TGTGCCAGTACCGTCGGGACAGGGTATGGCTACACCTTC. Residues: CASTVGTGYGYTF. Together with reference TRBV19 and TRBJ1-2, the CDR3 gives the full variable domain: DGGITQSPKYLFRKEGQNVTLSCEQNLNHDAMYWYRQDPGQGLRLIYYSQIVNDFQKGDIAEGYSVSREKKESFPLTVTSAQKNPTAFYLCASTVGTGYGYTFGSGTRLTVV.